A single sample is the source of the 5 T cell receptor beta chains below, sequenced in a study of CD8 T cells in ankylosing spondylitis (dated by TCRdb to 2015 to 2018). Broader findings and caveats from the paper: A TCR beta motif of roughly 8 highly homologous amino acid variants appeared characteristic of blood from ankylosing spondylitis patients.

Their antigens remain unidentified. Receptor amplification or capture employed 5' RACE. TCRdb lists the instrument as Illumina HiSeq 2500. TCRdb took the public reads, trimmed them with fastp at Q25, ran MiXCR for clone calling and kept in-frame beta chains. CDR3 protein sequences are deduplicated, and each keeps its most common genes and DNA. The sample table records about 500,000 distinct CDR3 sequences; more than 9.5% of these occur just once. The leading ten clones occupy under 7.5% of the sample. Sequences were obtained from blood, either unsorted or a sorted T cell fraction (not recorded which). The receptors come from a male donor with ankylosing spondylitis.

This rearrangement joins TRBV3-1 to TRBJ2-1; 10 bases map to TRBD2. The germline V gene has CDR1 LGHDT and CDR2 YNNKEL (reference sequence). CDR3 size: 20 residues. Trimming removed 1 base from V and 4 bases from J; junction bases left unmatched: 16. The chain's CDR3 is CASSQVLGKAAGGPYNEQFF. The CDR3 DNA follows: TGTGCCAGCAGCCAAGTCCTAGGGAAAGCAGCGGGAGGGCCGTACAATGAGCAGTTCTTC.

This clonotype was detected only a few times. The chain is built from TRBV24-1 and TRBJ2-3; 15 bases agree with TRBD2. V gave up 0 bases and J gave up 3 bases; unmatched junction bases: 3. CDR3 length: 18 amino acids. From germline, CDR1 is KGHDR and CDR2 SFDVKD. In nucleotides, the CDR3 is TGTGCCACCAGTGATTTGGTCGGACTAGCGGGAGGGACAGATACGCAGTATTTT. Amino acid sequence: CATSDLVGLAGGTDTQYF.

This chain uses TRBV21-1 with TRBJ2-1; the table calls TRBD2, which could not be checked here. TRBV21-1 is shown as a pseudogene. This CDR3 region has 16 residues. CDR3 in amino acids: CASSKEGLAGPNEQFF. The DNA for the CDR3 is TGTGCCAGCAGCAAAGAGGGACTAGCGGGACCGAATGAGCAGTTCTTC.

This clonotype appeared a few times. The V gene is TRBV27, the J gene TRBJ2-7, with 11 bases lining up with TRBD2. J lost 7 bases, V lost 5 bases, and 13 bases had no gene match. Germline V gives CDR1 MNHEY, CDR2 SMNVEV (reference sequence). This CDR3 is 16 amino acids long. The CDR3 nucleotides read TGTGCCAGCAGTCCAAGGACTAGCGGGCCCACTTGGGAGCAGTACGTC. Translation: CASSPRTSGPTWEQYV.

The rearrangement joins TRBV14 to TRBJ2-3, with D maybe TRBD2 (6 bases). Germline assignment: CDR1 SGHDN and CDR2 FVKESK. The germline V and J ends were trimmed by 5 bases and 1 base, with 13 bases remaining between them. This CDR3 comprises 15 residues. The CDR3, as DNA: TGTGCCAGCAGCAATCGGGACTTCGGCACAGATACGCAGTATTTT. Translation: CASSNRDFGTDTQYF.